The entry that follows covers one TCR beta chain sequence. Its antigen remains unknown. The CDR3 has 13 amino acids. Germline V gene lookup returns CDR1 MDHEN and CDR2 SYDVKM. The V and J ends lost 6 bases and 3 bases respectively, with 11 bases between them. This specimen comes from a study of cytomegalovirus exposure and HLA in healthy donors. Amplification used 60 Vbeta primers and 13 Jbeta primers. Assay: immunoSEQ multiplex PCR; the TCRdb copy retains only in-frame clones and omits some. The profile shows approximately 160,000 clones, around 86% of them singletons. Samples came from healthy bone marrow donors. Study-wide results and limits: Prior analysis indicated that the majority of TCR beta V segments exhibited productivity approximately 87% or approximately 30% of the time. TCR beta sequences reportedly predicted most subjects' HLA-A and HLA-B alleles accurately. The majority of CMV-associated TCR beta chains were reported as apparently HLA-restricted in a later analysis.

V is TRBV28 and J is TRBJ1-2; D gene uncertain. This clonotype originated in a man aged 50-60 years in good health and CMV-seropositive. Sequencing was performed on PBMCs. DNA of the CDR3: TGTGCCAGCAGCCTACAGCGGGACTATGGCTACACCTTC. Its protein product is CASSLQRDYGYTF.